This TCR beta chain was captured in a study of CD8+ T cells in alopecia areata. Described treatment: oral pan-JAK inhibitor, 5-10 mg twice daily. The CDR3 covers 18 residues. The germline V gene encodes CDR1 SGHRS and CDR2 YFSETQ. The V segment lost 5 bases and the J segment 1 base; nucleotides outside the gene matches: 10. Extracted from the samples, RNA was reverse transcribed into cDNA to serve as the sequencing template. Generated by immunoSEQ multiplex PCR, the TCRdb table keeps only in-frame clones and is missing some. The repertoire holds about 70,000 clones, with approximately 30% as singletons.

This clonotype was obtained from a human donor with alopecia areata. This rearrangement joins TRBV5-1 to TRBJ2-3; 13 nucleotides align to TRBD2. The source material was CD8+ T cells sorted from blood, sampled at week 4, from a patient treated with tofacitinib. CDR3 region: CASRLWTSGSSGTDTQYF. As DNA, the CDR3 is TGCGCCAGCAGATTATGGACTAGCGGGAGCTCTGGCACAGATACGCAGTATTTT.